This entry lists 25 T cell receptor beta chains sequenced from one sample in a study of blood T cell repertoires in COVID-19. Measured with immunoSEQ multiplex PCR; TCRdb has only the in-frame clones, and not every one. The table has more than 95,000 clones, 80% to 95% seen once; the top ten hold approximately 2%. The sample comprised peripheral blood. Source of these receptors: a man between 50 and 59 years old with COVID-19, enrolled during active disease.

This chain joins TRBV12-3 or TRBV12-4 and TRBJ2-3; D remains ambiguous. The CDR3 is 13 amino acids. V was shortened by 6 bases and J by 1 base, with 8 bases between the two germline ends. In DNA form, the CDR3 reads TGTGCCAGCAGGAGAGAGGGCACAGATACGCAGTATTTT. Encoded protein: CASRREGTDTQYF.

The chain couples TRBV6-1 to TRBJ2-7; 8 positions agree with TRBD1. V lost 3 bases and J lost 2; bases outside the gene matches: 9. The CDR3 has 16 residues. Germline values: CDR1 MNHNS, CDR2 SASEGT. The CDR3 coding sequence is TGTGCCAGCAGTGACCAAGGGGACAGGTCCCCCTACGAGCAGTACTTC. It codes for CASSDQGDRSPYEQYF.

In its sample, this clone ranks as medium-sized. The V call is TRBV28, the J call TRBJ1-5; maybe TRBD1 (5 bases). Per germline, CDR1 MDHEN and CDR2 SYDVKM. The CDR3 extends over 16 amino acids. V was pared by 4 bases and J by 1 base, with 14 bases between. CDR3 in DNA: TGTGCCAGCAGTTCCCATATCCGACAGAGCAATCAGCCCCAGCATTTT. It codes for CASSSHIRQSNQPQHF.

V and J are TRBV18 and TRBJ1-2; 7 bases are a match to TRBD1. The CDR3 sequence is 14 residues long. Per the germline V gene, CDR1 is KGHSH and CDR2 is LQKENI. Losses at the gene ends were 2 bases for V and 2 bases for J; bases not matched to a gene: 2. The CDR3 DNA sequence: TGTGCCAGCTCACCATCGGGACAGAACTATGGCTACACCTTC. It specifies CASSPSGQNYGYTF.

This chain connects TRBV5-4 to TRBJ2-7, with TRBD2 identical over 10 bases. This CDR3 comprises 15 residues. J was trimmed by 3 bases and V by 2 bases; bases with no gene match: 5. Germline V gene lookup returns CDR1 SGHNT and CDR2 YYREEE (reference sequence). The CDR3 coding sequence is TGTGCCAGCAGCTTTTCACTAGCGGGAAACTACGAGCAGTACTTC. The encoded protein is CASSFSLAGNYEQYF.

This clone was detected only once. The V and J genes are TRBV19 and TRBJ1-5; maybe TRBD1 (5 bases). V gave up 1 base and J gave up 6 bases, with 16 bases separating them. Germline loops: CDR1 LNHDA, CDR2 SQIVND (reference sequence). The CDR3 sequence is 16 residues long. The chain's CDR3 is CASSIGGGGRIQPQHF. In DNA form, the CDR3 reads TGTGCCAGTAGTATAGGGGGCGGGGGTCGGATTCAGCCCCAGCATTTT. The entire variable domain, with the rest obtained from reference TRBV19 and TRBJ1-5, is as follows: DGGITQSPKYLFRKEGQNVTLSCEQNLNHDAMYWYRQDPGQGLRLIYYSQIVNDFQKGDIAEGYSVSREKKESFPLTVTSAQKNPTAFYLCASSIGGGGRIQPQHFGDGTRLSIL.

The CDR3 reads CASSQERTSGLGDTQYF. CDR3 sequence (DNA): TGTGCCAGCAGCCAAGAGAGGACTAGCGGGCTCGGGGATACGCAGTATTTT. The chain couples TRBV4-2 to TRBJ2-3, with 11 bases aligning to TRBD2. J lost 6 bases, V lost 0 bases, and 8 bases had no gene match. In germline, CDR1 is LGHNA, CDR2 YNFKEQ. This CDR3 contains 17 residues.

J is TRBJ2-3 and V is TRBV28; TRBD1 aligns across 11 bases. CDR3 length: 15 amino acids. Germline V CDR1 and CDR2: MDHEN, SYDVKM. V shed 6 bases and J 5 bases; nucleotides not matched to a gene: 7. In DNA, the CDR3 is TGTGCCAGCAGGGTGGGGACAGGGGGAGGAGATACGCAGTATTTT. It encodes CASRVGTGGGDTQYF.

The CDR3 bases are TGCGCCAGCAGCGGCGACCAGGGGTTAGCGGAGACCCAGTACTTC. Amino acids: CASSGDQGLAETQYF. The V gene is TRBV5-1, the J gene TRBJ2-5; a possible D gene is TRBD1 (6 bases). The CDR3 has 15 residues. V was clipped by 4 bases and J by 5 bases, with 18 bases between them. The germline V gene has CDR1 SGHRS and CDR2 YFSETQ.

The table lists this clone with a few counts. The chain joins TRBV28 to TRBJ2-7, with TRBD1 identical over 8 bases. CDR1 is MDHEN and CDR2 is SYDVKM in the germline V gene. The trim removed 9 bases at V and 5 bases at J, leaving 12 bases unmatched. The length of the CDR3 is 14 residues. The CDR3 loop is CASFPGQDYNEQYF. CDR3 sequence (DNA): TGTGCCAGTTTTCCGGGACAGGATTACAACGAGCAGTACTTC.

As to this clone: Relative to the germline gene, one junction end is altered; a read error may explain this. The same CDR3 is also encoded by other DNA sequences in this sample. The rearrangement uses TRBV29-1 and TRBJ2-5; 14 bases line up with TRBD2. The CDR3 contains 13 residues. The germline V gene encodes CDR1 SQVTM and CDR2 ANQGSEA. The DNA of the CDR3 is TGCAGCGTGGTGGGACTAGCGGGGGAGACTCAGTACTTC. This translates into CSVVGLAGETQYF. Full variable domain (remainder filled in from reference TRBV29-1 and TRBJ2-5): SAVISQKPSRDICQRGTSLTIQCQVDSQVTMMFWYRQQPGQSLTLIATANQGSEATYESGFVIDKFPISRPNLTFSTLTVSNMSPEDSSIYLCSVVGLAGETQYFGPGTRLLVL.

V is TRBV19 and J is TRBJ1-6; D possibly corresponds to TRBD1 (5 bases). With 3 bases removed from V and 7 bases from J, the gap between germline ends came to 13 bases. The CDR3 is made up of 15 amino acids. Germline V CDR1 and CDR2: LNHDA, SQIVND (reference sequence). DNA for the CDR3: TGTGCCAGTAGTATTGCTCTGGGACTAAATTCACCCCTCCACTTT. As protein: CASSIALGLNSPLHF. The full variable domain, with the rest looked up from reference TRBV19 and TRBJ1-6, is DGGITQSPKYLFRKEGQNVTLSCEQNLNHDAMYWYRQDPGQGLRLIYYSQIVNDFQKGDIAEGYSVSREKKESFPLTVTSAQKNPTAFYLCASSIALGLNSPLHFGNGTRLTVT.

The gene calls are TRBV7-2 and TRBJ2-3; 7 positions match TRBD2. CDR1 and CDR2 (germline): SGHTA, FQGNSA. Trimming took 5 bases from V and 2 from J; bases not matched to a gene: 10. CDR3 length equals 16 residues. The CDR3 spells CASSTNGLGLTDTQYF. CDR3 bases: TGTGCCAGCAGCACGAACGGACTAGGGCTCACAGATACGCAGTATTTT. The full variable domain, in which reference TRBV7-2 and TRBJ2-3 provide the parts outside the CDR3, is GAGVSQSPSNKVTEKGKDVELRCDPISGHTALYWYRQSLGQGLEFLIYFQGNSAPDKSGLPSDRFSAERTGGSVSTLTIQRTQQEDSAVYLCASSTNGLGLTDTQYFGPGTRLTVL.

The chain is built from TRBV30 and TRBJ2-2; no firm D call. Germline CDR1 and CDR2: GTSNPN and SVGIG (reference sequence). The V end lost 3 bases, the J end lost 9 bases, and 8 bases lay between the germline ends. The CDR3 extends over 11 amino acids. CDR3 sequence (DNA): TGTGCCTGGAGGGAGATGCGGGAGCTGTTTTTT. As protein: CAWREMRELFF.

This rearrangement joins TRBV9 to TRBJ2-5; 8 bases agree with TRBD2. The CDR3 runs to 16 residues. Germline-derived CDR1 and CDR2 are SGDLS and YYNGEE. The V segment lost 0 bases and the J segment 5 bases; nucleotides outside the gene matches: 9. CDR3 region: CASSVEDGRAGETQYF. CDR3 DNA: TGTGCCAGCAGCGTAGAAGACGGGAGGGCCGGTGAGACCCAGTACTTC.

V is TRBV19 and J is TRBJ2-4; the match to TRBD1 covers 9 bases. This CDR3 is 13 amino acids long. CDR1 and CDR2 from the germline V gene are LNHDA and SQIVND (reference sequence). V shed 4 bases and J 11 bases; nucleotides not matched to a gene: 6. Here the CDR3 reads CASSNRDRDLQYF. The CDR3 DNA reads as TGTGCCAGTAGTAACCGGGACAGGGATCTTCAGTACTTC. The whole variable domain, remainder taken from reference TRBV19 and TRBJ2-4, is DGGITQSPKYLFRKEGQNVTLSCEQNLNHDAMYWYRQDPGQGLRLIYYSQIVNDFQKGDIAEGYSVSREKKESFPLTVTSAQKNPTAFYLCASSNRDRDLQYFGAGTRLSVL.

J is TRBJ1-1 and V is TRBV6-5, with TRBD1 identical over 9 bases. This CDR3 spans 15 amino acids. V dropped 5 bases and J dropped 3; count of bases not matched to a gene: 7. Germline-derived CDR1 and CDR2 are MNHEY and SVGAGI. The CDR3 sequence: CASSLQQGADTEAFF. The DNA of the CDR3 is TGTGCCAGCAGTCTCCAACAGGGGGCTGACACTGAAGCTTTCTTT.

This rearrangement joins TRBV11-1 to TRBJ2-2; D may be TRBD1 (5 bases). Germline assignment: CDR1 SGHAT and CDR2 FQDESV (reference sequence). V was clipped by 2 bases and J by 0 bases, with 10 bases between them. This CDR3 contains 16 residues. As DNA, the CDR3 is TGTGCCAGCAGCTTAAGGGGCATACCGAACACCGGGGAGCTGTTTTTT. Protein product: CASSLRGIPNTGELFF.

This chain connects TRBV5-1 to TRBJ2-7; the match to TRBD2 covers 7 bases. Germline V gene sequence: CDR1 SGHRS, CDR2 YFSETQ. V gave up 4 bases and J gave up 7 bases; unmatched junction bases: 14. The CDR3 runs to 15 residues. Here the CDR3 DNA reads TGCGCCAGCAGCCCAGCGGGACCTACTTTATGGGAGCAGTACTTC. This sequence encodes CASSPAGPTLWEQYF.

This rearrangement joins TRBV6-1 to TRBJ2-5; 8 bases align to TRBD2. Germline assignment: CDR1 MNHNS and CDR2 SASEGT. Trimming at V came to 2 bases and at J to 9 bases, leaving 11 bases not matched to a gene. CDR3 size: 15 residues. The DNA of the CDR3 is TGTGCCAGCAGTGAAACTTATGGCGGGAGGAGGGCCCAGTACTTC. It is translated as CASSETYGGRRAQYF.

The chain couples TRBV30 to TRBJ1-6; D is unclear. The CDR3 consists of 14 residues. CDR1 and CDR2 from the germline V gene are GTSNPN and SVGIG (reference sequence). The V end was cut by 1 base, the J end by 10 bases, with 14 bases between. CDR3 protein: CAWSAGYRNSPLHF. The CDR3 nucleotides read TGTGCCTGGAGTGCTGGTTACAGAAACTCACCCCTCCACTTT.

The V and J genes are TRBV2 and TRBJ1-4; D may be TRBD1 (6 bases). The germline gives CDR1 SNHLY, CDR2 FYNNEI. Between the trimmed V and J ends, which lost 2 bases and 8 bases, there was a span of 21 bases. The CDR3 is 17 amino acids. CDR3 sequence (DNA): TGTGCCAGCAGTGAATTGTCAGGGGCCCGACCCGAGGAAAAACTGTTTTTT. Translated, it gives CASSELSGARPEEKLFF.

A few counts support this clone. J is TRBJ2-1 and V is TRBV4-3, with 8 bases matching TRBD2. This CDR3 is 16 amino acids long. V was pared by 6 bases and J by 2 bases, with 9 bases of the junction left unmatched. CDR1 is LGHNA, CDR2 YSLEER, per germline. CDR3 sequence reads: CASSSGLAETYNEQFF. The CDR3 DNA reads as TGCGCCAGCAGTTCTGGACTAGCAGAAACCTACAATGAGCAGTTCTTC.

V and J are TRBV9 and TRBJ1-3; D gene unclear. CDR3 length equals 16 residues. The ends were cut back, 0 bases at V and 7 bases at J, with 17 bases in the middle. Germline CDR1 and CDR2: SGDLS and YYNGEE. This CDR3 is CASSVEVMDPGNTIYF. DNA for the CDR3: TGTGCCAGCAGCGTAGAGGTTATGGACCCGGGGAACACCATATATTTT.

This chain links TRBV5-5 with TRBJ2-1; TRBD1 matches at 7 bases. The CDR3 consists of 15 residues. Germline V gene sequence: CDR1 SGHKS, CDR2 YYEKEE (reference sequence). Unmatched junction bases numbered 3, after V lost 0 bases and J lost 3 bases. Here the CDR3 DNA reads TGTGCCAGCAGCTTGGACAGGGGAATCTACAATGAGCAGTTCTTC. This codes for CASSLDRGIYNEQFF.